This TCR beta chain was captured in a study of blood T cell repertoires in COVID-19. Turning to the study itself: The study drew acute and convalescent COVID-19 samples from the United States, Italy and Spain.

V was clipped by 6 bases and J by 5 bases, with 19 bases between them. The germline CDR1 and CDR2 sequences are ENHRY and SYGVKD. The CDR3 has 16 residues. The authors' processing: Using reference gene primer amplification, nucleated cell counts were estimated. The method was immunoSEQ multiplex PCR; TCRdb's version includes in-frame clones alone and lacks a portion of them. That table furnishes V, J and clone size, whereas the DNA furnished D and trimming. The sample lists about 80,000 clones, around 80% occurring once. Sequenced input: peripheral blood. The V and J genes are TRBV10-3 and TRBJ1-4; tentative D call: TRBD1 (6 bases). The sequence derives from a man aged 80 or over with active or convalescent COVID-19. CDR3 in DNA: TGTGCCATCAGGGACGACGTCAGGGGCGGAAATGAAAAACTGTTTTTT. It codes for CAIRDDVRGGNEKLFF.